This T cell receptor beta chain was documented in a study of cytomegalovirus exposure and HLA in healthy donors. Both 60 Vbeta primers and 13 Jbeta primers went into the PCR. The table came from immunoSEQ multiplex PCR; TCRdb's copy has only in-frame clones and leaves some out. The sample lists about 160,000 clones, over 80% occurring once. The junction had 2 bases not matched to a gene; V was cut back by 0 bases and J by 7 bases. CDR1 and CDR2 (germline): MNHEY, SVGAGI. The CDR3 totals 15 residues. This TCR was recovered from a male donor in good health and CMV-seropositive. The chain has TRBV6-5 and TRBJ1-6; 8 bases are shared with TRBD1. Sequenced sample: PBMCs. The CDR3, as DNA: TGTGCCAGCAGTTACTCCACAGGGGGGAATTCACCCCTCCACTTT. Protein product: CASSYSTGGNSPLHF.